The clone carrying this T cell receptor (beta chain) has just one count. Its antigen remains unknown. Among participants with HIV, every one received treatment in the United States. This was the immunoSEQ v3.0 assay at survey level. Sequencing targeted roughly 35,000-55,000 T-cell genomes per sample. Repertoires were generated with immunoSEQ multiplex PCR, while TCRdb's copy carries only in-frame clones and drops some. Counted here are about 43,000 clones, about 89% occurring once; the ten biggest clones make up approximately 5%. The data derive from a study of long-term antiretroviral therapy in people with HIV. General study results and limits: Post-ART samples showed increased diversity that remained below transplant donor control levels.

This TCR derives from a woman aged 50 to 60 with HIV. Sequences were derived from unsorted PBMCs, sampled 0.1 years before starting antiretroviral therapy.

The CDR3 spells CSVESVEDTQYF. The CDR3 nucleotides read TGCAGCGTTGAGTCGGTTGAGGATACGCAGTATTTT. V is TRBV29-1 and J is TRBJ2-3, with D uncertain. Germline lookup yields CDR1 SQVTM and CDR2 ANQGSEA. V lost 3 bases, J lost 6 bases, and 10 bases lay in between. This CDR3 region has 12 residues.